These 18 T cell receptor beta chains were all obtained from the same sample, sequenced in a study of T cell changes during pregnancy in multiple sclerosis. The table came from immunoSEQ multiplex PCR; TCRdb's copy has only in-frame clones and leaves some out. This sample has 65,000 to 80,000 clones, with about nine tenths found just once. The sample in question was peripheral blood, obtained in the third trimester of pregnancy. These receptors originate from a female donor with multiple sclerosis, enrolled in a pregnancy study.

The chain couples TRBV2 to TRBJ1-5; TRBD1 is a possible D gene (5 bases). CDR1 and CDR2 from the germline V gene are SNHLY and FYNNEI. V lost 4 bases and J 0 bases, leaving 16 bases between the germline ends. This CDR3 region has 17 residues. CDR3 in amino acids: CASSVSGRMVSNQPQHF. CDR3 in DNA: TGTGCCAGCAGTGTTTCAGGGAGGATGGTTAGCAATCAGCCCCAGCATTTT.

This clone was detected only a few times. The chain joins TRBV5-1 to TRBJ2-7; 7 bases fit TRBD2. With V trimmed by 0 bases and J by 9 bases, 9 bases remained unmatched. The CDR3 has 14 amino acids. Germline CDR1 is SGHRS and CDR2 is YFSETQ. The CDR3 nucleotides are TGCGCCAGCAGCTTGGGGGAGGGAATAACTGGGCAGTACTTC. Protein sequence: CASSLGEGITGQYF. The entire variable domain, with the rest obtained from reference TRBV5-1 and TRBJ2-7, is as follows: KAGVTQTPRYLIKTRGQQVTLSCSPISGHRSVSWYQQTPGQGLQFLFEYFSETQRNKGNFPGRFSGRQFSNSRSEMNVSTLELGDSALYLCASSLGEGITGQYFGPGTRLTVT.

The chain links TRBV4-2 to TRBJ1-6; 7 nucleotides match TRBD1. The CDR3 runs 16 residues. Germline values: CDR1 LGHNA, CDR2 YNFKEQ. Unmatched junction bases numbered 12, after V lost 3 bases and J lost 10 bases. In nucleotides, the CDR3 is TGTGCCAGCAGCCAGCTGGGGGGACAGCGGGGGTCACCCCTCCACTTT. Protein product: CASSQLGGQRGSPLHF.

The chain uses TRBV27 and TRBJ1-5, with 7 bases identical to TRBD1. The CDR3 runs 15 residues. The junction had 8 bases not matched to a gene; V was cut back by 6 bases and J by 3 bases. Germline V gene data show CDR1 as MNHEY and CDR2 as SMNVEV (reference sequence). The CDR3 nucleotides read TGTGCCAGCAGAATCGCCGGGACAGACAATCAGCCCCAGCATTTT. This encodes CASRIAGTDNQPQHF.

The J gene is TRBJ2-2, the V gene TRBV11-3; possible D gene TRBD2, 5 bases. The CDR3 length is 14 residues. Germline assignment: CDR1 SGHNT and CDR2 YENEEA. V was clipped by 8 bases and J by 3 bases, with 13 bases between them. For the CDR3, the DNA is TGTGCCAGCGGACCGATGGGAGACACCGGGGAGCTGTTTTTT. Its translation is CASGPMGDTGELFF.

This sequence joins TRBV4-1 and TRBJ2-3; TRBD1 aligns across 7 bases. Germline lookup yields CDR1 MGHRA and CDR2 YSYEKL. CDR3 length: 14 residues. The V gene end was trimmed by 3 bases and the J gene end by 4 bases; junction bases not matched to a gene: 4. CDR3 DNA sequence: TGCGCCAGCAGCCATCTACAGGGGTCAGATACGCAGTATTTT. This codes for CASSHLQGSDTQYF.

V is TRBV10-2 and J is TRBJ1-2; possibly TRBD1 for D (5 bases). V gave up 10 bases and J gave up 6 bases, with 21 bases separating them. The CDR3 length is 14 residues. Germline loops: CDR1 WSHSY, CDR2 SAAADI. This chain's CDR3 is CATSGPGATNGYTF. CDR3 nucleotide sequence: TGCGCCACTTCGGGGCCGGGAGCAACTAATGGCTACACCTTC.

Here the CDR3 reads CASSLGQGSSEQYF. DNA for the CDR3: TGCGCCAGCAGCTTGGGCCAGGGATCTTCCGAGCAGTACTTC. The J gene is TRBJ2-7, the V gene TRBV5-1; TRBD1 is a possible D gene (5 bases). From germline, CDR1 is SGHRS and CDR2 YFSETQ. V lost 0 bases and J lost 6, with 13 bases in between. The CDR3 contains 14 residues.

The chain couples TRBV30 to TRBJ1-2; 10 bases line up with TRBD1. V lost 5 bases and J lost 2; bases outside the gene matches: 2. Germline CDR1 reads GTSNPN; CDR2 reads SVGIG (reference sequence). The CDR3 loop spans 13 amino acids. The CDR3 coding sequence is TGTGCCTGGGAGGGACAGGGGAACTATGGCTACACCTTC. It translates to CAWEGQGNYGYTF.

The chain couples TRBV5-1 to TRBJ1-6; unclear D gene. Germline values: CDR1 SGHRS, CDR2 YFSETQ. This CDR3 contains 15 residues. Trimming removed 2 bases from V and 8 bases from J, with 14 bases in between. CDR3 sequence reads: CASSFVAVPHSPLHF. The CDR3 DNA follows: TGCGCCAGCAGCTTCGTAGCTGTGCCTCATTCACCCCTCCACTTT. The variable domain in full, completed from reference TRBV5-1 and TRBJ1-6, reads KAGVTQTPRYLIKTRGQQVTLSCSPISGHRSVSWYQQTPGQGLQFLFEYFSETQRNKGNFPGRFSGRQFSNSRSEMNVSTLELGDSALYLCASSFVAVPHSPLHFGNGTRLTVT.

The rearrangement links TRBV29-1 to TRBJ2-7, with a tentative D call TRBD2 (6 bases). CDR3 length equals 13 residues. The V and J ends lost 4 bases and 3 bases respectively, with 13 bases between them. In germline, CDR1 is SQVTM, CDR2 ANQGSEA. This chain's CDR3 is CSVVSGVGYEQYF. The DNA of the CDR3 is TGCAGCGTTGTGTCGGGGGTAGGCTACGAGCAGTACTTC.

The chain has TRBV4-3 and TRBJ1-5; 10 nucleotides line up with TRBD1. The trim removed 4 bases at V and 7 bases at J, leaving 7 bases unmatched. This CDR3 spans 15 amino acids. CDR1 LGHNA and CDR2 YSLEER come from the germline V gene. The CDR3 here is CASSLDRGLGQPQHF. The CDR3 region has the DNA TGCGCCAGCAGCCTAGACAGGGGGCTAGGGCAGCCCCAGCATTTT.

The gene calls are TRBV6-1 and TRBJ2-5; 10 nucleotides align to TRBD1. This CDR3 spans 16 amino acids. Germline lookup yields CDR1 MNHNS and CDR2 SASEGT. J gave up 3 bases and V 2 bases, and 6 bases lay outside the gene matches. Here the CDR3 reads CASSELTGGVEETQYF. CDR3 coding DNA: TGTGCCAGCAGTGAATTGACAGGGGGCGTAGAAGAGACCCAGTACTTC.

V and J are TRBV2 and TRBJ1-3, with no clear D. CDR3 length: 13 amino acids. Germline lookup yields CDR1 SNHLY and CDR2 FYNNEI. The V end was cut by 3 bases, the J end by 0 bases, with 3 bases between. CDR3 loop: CASSESSGNTIYF. The CDR3 DNA reads TGTGCCAGCAGTGAGAGCTCTGGAAACACCATATATTTT.

V usage is TRBV5-1 and J usage is TRBJ1-2; D is perhaps TRBD1 (5 bases). CDR1 and CDR2 (germline): SGHRS, YFSETQ. This CDR3 region has 15 residues. Trimming left V 0 bases short and J 2 bases short, with 11 bases between. Here the CDR3 reads CASSLGGHLNYGYTF. The DNA of the CDR3 is TGCGCCAGCAGCTTGGGAGGACATCTGAACTATGGCTACACCTTC. The full variable domain, completed using reference TRBV5-1 and TRBJ1-2, is KAGVTQTPRYLIKTRGQQVTLSCSPISGHRSVSWYQQTPGQGLQFLFEYFSETQRNKGNFPGRFSGRQFSNSRSEMNVSTLELGDSALYLCASSLGGHLNYGYTFGSGTRLTVV.

This chain connects TRBV27 to TRBJ2-2, with D tentatively TRBD1 (6 bases). Germline-derived CDR1 and CDR2 are MNHEY and SMNVEV (reference sequence). The CDR3 is 16 amino acids. Trimming took off 4 bases at V and 0 bases at J, with 12 bases between the two ends. CDR3 DNA: TGTGCCAGCAGTTCTAACAGGGTCTCGAACACCGGGGAGCTGTTTTTT. Translated, it gives CASSSNRVSNTGELFF.

The chain combines TRBV19 with TRBJ1-1, with TRBD1 matching 8 bases. Germline assignment: CDR1 LNHDA and CDR2 SQIVND (reference sequence). Trimming cost V 1 base and J 6 bases; bases outside gene matches: 4. This CDR3 has 14 amino acids. The CDR3 DNA sequence: TGTGCCAGTAGTATAGTATCACAGGGGGCTGAAGCTTTCTTT. Amino acids: CASSIVSQGAEAFF.

Only one count was recorded for this clone. V and J are TRBV14 and TRBJ1-2; 7 bases line up with TRBD1. The CDR3 runs to 18 residues. With 1 base clipped from V and 5 bases from J, the junction kept 16 bases outside the gene matches. Looked up from germline, CDR1 is SGHDN and CDR2 is FVKESK. CDR3: CASSQGGTAVSPSYGYTF. CDR3 nucleotides: TGTGCCAGCAGCCAAGGAGGGACAGCTGTTTCCCCATCTTATGGCTACACCTTC.